Below, 17 T cell receptor beta chains from the same sample are listed, as sequenced in a study of cytomegalovirus exposure and HLA in healthy donors (dated by TCRdb to between 2016 and 2019). The receptor library was made with the immunoSEQ multiplex PCR assay. A mixture of 60 forward primers for TCR Vbeta segments and 13 reverse primers for TCR Jbeta segments was used in the multiplex PCR. TCRdb provides this immuneACCESS table in a form limited to in-frame rearrangements. Some clones are lacking; in checked studies, under half of them reflect an unresolved V gene, and why the rest are absent is not known. Per the sample table, the count is some 150,000 clones. Roughly 3% of the sample rests with the top ten. Sample: PBMCs. The source is a man between 40 and 49 years old in good health and CMV-seronegative.

The chain combines TRBV7-2 with TRBJ2-1; 11 positions agree with TRBD2. CDR3 length: 16 amino acids. V lost 5 bases, J lost 6 bases, and 9 bases stayed unmatched. Germline CDR1 reads SGHTA; CDR2 reads FQGNSA. The CDR3 here is CASSSSGGATVNEQFF. CDR3 nucleotide sequence: TGTGCCAGCAGCAGTAGCGGGGGGGCCACGGTCAATGAGCAGTTCTTC.

The chain is built from TRBV6-1 and TRBJ2-3; 8 nucleotides line up with TRBD2. The V and J ends lost 2 bases and 2 bases, in that order; junction bases with no gene match: 6. The CDR3 contains 16 residues. The germline V gene has CDR1 MNHNS and CDR2 SASEGT. The CDR3 loop reads CASSEIGGGTTDTQYF. CDR3 nucleotide sequence: TGTGCCAGCAGTGAAATCGGCGGGGGGACCACAGATACGCAGTATTTT.

The chain couples TRBV11-2 to TRBJ2-6; D is unresolved. This CDR3 has 14 residues. Trimming took 2 bases from V and 3 from J, leaving 5 bases between them. CDR1 is SGHAT and CDR2 is FQNNGV in the germline V gene. CDR3 region: CASSLSNGANVLTF. CDR3 bases: TGTGCCAGCAGCTTATCCAATGGGGCCAACGTCCTGACTTTC.

The chain combines TRBV4-3 with TRBJ1-5; D not resolved. The CDR3 contains 13 residues. Germline lookup yields CDR1 LGHNA and CDR2 YSLEER. V lost 1 base and J lost 4, with 5 bases in between. DNA of the CDR3: TGCGCCAGCAGCCAAGGTTTAAATCAGCCCCAGCATTTT. This gives the protein CASSQGLNQPQHF.

The V and J genes are TRBV4-2 and TRBJ1-5; TRBD1 is a possible D gene (5 bases). Between the trimmed V and J ends, which lost 4 bases and 8 bases, there was a span of 18 bases. The CDR3 runs 15 residues. Per the germline V gene, CDR1 is LGHNA and CDR2 is YNFKEQ. CDR3 in amino acids: CASSLARGEVEPQHF. CDR3 nucleotides: TGTGCCAGCAGCCTCGCAAGGGGTGAGGTCGAGCCCCAGCATTTT.

The gene calls are TRBV28 and TRBJ2-3, with 8 bases lining up with TRBD1. The CDR3 has 16 residues. CDR1 is MDHEN, CDR2 SYDVKM, per germline. The J segment lost 0 bases and the V segment lost 5 bases, leaving 7 bases of the junction unmatched. The CDR3 DNA reads as TGTGCCAGCAGTCTGACAGGGGTTCATAGCACAGATACGCAGTATTTT. It specifies CASSLTGVHSTDTQYF.

The J gene is TRBJ2-3, the V gene TRBV2; the match to TRBD2 covers 7 bases. This CDR3 contains 14 residues. The germline gives CDR1 SNHLY, CDR2 FYNNEI. Trimming cost V 6 bases and J 7 bases; bases outside gene matches: 10. The CDR3 region has the DNA TGTGCCAGCAGGACGGGGGGTCCAGAGAATACGCAGTATTTT. As protein: CASRTGGPENTQYF.

This rearrangement joins TRBV19 to TRBJ2-3, with a tentative D call TRBD2 (5 bases). The CDR3 consists of 14 residues. With 3 bases removed from V and 4 bases from J, the gap between germline ends came to 11 bases. Germline V lookup: CDR1 LNHDA, CDR2 SQIVND (reference sequence). CDR3 loop: CASSIGGLADTQYF. The CDR3 nucleotides are TGTGCCAGTAGTATTGGCGGGCTCGCAGATACGCAGTATTTT.

The chain couples TRBV11-1 to TRBJ2-7, with D uncertain. The V end lost 3 bases, the J end lost 2 bases, and 11 bases lay between the germline ends. CDR1 is SGHAT, CDR2 FQDESV, per germline (reference sequence). This CDR3 spans 14 amino acids. CDR3: CASSFDESAYEQYF. CDR3 bases: TGTGCCAGCAGCTTTGATGAGTCCGCCTACGAGCAGTACTTC.

The chain employs TRBV28 and TRBJ1-6; 8 bases match TRBD1. V gave up 4 bases and J gave up 7 bases; unmatched junction bases: 9. The CDR3 sequence is 16 residues long. Germline V gene sequence: CDR1 MDHEN, CDR2 SYDVKM. CDR3 coding DNA: TGTGCCAGCAGTTCCGCCGGGGGACAGGTAAATTCACCCCTCCACTTT. Translation: CASSSAGGQVNSPLHF.

V is TRBV5-4 and J is TRBJ1-2; a weak D match, TRBD1 (6 bases). V was trimmed by 4 bases and J by 3 bases, leaving 13 bases between them. Germline values: CDR1 SGHNT, CDR2 YYREEE (reference sequence). This CDR3 contains 14 residues. The CDR3 region has the DNA TGTGCCAGCAGCCCTCCACAGGGTGACTATGGCTACACCTTC. Translation gives CASSPPQGDYGYTF. Combining the CDR3 with reference TRBV5-4 and TRBJ1-2 gives the whole variable domain ETGVTQSPTHLIKTRGQQVTLRCSSQSGHNTVSWYQQALGQGPQFIFQYYREEENGRGNFPPRFSGLQFPNYSSELNVNALELDDSALYLCASSPPQGDYGYTFGSGTRLTVV.

The V and J genes are TRBV9 and TRBJ2-3, with D hard to call. CDR1 and CDR2 from the germline V gene are SGDLS and YYNGEE. Trimming took 4 bases from V and 5 from J, leaving 11 bases between them. CDR3 size: 13 residues. CDR3 sequence reads: CASSPSSLDTQYF. Here the CDR3 DNA reads TGTGCCAGCAGCCCAAGCTCCTTAGATACGCAGTATTTT.

The V call is TRBV2, the J call TRBJ1-5; 9 bases agree with TRBD1. This CDR3 is 15 amino acids long. Trimming at V came to 6 bases and at J to 5 bases, leaving 8 bases not matched to a gene. Per germline, CDR1 SNHLY and CDR2 FYNNEI. The chain's CDR3 is CASRGIRDRDQPQHF. The CDR3 DNA reads as TGTGCCAGCAGGGGCATCCGGGACAGGGATCAGCCCCAGCATTTT.

The chain has TRBV4-2 and TRBJ2-3; no reliable D call. The germline V and J ends were trimmed by 0 bases and 0 bases, with 10 bases remaining between them. The CDR3 is 16 amino acids. Germline CDR1 LGHNA, CDR2 YNFKEQ. The CDR3 nucleotides read TGTGCCAGCAGCCAAGATCTGGCGGTTAGCACAGATACGCAGTATTTT. Protein sequence: CASSQDLAVSTDTQYF.

The chain has TRBV7-2 and TRBJ1-2; 8 nucleotides match TRBD1. The CDR3 consists of 14 residues. CDR1 is SGHTA and CDR2 is FQGNSA in the germline V gene. The V gene end was trimmed by 0 bases and the J gene end by 5 bases; junction bases not matched to a gene: 2. In DNA form, the CDR3 reads TGTGCCAGCAGCTTAGCAGGGGACAGGTATGGCTACACCTTC. It translates to CASSLAGDRYGYTF.

The J gene is TRBJ1-5, the V gene TRBV19; 7 positions agree with TRBD1. In germline, CDR1 is LNHDA, CDR2 SQIVND (reference sequence). The CDR3 extends over 13 amino acids. Losses at the gene ends were 5 bases for V and 12 bases for J; bases not matched to a gene: 10. CDR3 amino acids: CASSLTGEVSQHF. CDR3 nucleotides: TGTGCCAGTAGTCTTACAGGGGAAGTGAGCCAGCATTTT.

The rearrangement links TRBV6-5 to TRBJ1-1; 8 positions match TRBD1. After removal of 2 bases from V and 10 bases from J, the junction contained 6 bases not matched to a gene. In germline, CDR1 is MNHEY, CDR2 SVGAGI. This CDR3 region has 13 residues. The CDR3 is CASSYGQGVRAFF. In DNA form, the CDR3 reads TGTGCCAGCAGTTACGGACAGGGTGTAAGAGCTTTCTTT.